This T cell receptor (beta chain) was identified in a study of shared clonotypes between healthy human individuals. CD45RO-negative cells were positively selected for CCR7, leaving out terminally differentiated effector memory CD45RA+ cells. In germline, CDR1 is SQVTM, CDR2 ANQGSEA. Trimming left V 7 bases short and J 0 bases short, with 15 bases between. CDR3 size: 14 residues. Study-wide results and limits: Clonotype sharing levels among donors were expected to vary with sequencing depth.

Every subset had its genomic DNA shared out evenly among several immunoSEQ plates. Measured with immunoSEQ multiplex PCR; TCRdb has only the in-frame clones, and not every one. The repertoire consists of about 680,000 clones, with about 91% occurring once and the leading ten covering 20% to 25%. Turning to this clone: Its antigen remains unknown.

Specimen: naive CD8+ T cells sorted from blood. This clonotype was obtained from a man in his thirties or forties in good health. The chain links TRBV29-1 to TRBJ1-1, with D possibly TRBD1 on 6 matching bases. The CDR3 loop reads CSAEVGQMNTEAFF. The CDR3 bases are TGCAGCGCCGAGGTCGGACAGATGAACACTGAAGCTTTCTTT.